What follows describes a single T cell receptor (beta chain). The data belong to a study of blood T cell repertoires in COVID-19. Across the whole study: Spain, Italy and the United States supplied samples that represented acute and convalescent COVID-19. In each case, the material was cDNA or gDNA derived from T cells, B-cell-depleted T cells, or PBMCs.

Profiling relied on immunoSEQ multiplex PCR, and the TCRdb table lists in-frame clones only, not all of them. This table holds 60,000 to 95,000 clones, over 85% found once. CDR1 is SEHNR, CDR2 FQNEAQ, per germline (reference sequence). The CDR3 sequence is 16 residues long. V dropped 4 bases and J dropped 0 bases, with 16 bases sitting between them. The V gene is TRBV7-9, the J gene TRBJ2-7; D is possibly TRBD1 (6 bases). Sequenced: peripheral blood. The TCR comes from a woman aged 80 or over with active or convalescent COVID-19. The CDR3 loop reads CASSSTDSLLSYEQYF. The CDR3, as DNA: TGTGCCAGCAGCTCGACGGACAGTCTACTCTCCTACGAGCAGTACTTC.